What follows are 8 T cell receptor beta chains derived from one specimen sequenced in a study of cytomegalovirus exposure and HLA in healthy donors (dated by TCRdb to 2016 to 2017). The receptor library was made with the immunoSEQ multiplex PCR assay. The multiplex PCR relied on a mix of 60 forward primers for TCR Vbeta segments and 13 reverse primers for TCR Jbeta segments. TCRdb provides this immuneACCESS table in a form limited to in-frame rearrangements. Some clones are lacking; in checked studies, under half of them reflect an unresolved V gene, and why the rest are absent is not known. The table for this sample lists roughly 200,000 clones; over 75% of them were counted only once. The top ten clonotypes cover approximately 2.4% of the sample. The sample comprised PBMCs. These receptors all come from a woman between 50 and 59 years old in good health and CMV-seronegative.

In its sample, this clone was seen once. Since no conserved phenylalanine or tryptophan closes the CDR3, a read error is the likely cause. The V gene is TRBV5-6, the J gene TRBJ1-2, with TRBD1 matching 10 bases. The germline CDR1 and CDR2 sequences are SGHDT and YYEEEE. The V gene end was trimmed by 1 base and the J gene end by 7 bases; junction bases not matched to a gene: 13. The CDR3 is 17 amino acids. CDR3 DNA: TGTGCCAGCAGCTTGCTGGGACAGGGGATTTTCGGAAGTGGCTACACCCTC. Its protein is CASSLLGQGIFGSGYTL.

CDR3 region: CASRPGSGFTDTQYF. The DNA of the CDR3 is TGTGCCAGCAGGCCGGGTAGCGGTTTCACAGATACGCAGTATTTT. The genes are TRBV27 and TRBJ2-3; D is perhaps TRBD2 (6 bases). The germline V gene encodes CDR1 MNHEY and CDR2 SMNVEV (reference sequence). V dropped 6 bases and J dropped 2 bases, with 15 bases sitting between them. The CDR3 has 15 residues.

The CDR3 bases are TGTGCCAGCAGTTATACGGACACTGAAGCTTTCTTT. This encodes CASSYTDTEAFF. This chain uses TRBV28 with TRBJ1-1, with D unclear. There are 12 residues in the CDR3. V lost 4 bases to trimming and J lost 3 bases, with 6 bases between them. Germline V gene data show CDR1 as MDHEN and CDR2 as SYDVKM. Using reference TRBV28 and TRBJ1-1 for the parts outside the CDR3, the full variable domain is DVKVTQSSRYLVKRTGEKVFLECVQDMDHENMFWYRQDPGLGLRLIYFSYDVKMKEKGDIPEGYSVSREKKERFSLILESASTNQTSMYLCASSYTDTEAFFGQGTRLTVV.

This clone has only a few counts. The chain carries TRBV29-1 and TRBJ1-5; D perhaps matches TRBD1 (5 bases). V was trimmed by 6 bases and J by 6 bases, leaving 12 bases between them. CDR3 length: 12 amino acids. Germline-derived CDR1 and CDR2 are SQVTM and ANQGSEA. For the CDR3, the DNA is TGCAGCGTAGTACAGGATTCTCAGCCCCAGCATTTT. Its translation is CSVVQDSQPQHF.

This clone was counted only a few times. The genes are TRBV10-3 and TRBJ2-5; D is perhaps TRBD2 (7 bases). Looked up from germline, CDR1 is ENHRY and CDR2 is SYGVKD. This CDR3 contains 13 residues. Trimming removed 10 bases from V and 5 bases from J, with 17 bases in between. The CDR3 reads CATRGGGRETQYF. In nucleotides, the CDR3 is TGTGCCACTCGAGGGGGGGGCAGGGAGACCCAGTACTTC.

This clone appeared a single time. V and J are TRBV20-1 and TRBJ1-1; D unclear. CDR3 size: 11 residues. Germline assignment: CDR1 DFQATT and CDR2 SNEGSKA (reference sequence). Trimming took 3 bases from V and 8 from J, leaving 10 bases between them. For the CDR3, the DNA is TGCAGTGCTAGTGGAGGGAGCGAAGCTTTCTTT. Residues: CSASGGSEAFF.

The V gene is TRBV5-1, the J gene TRBJ2-5; D is uncertain. The CDR3 spans 16 residues. V was shortened by 3 bases and J by 6 bases, with 21 bases between the two germline ends. CDR1 and CDR2 (germline): SGHRS, YFSETQ. CDR3 bases: TGCGCCAGCAGCTATAAATCAGATCCAACAACGAAGACCCAGTACTTC. It is translated as CASSYKSDPTTKTQYF.

The gene calls are TRBV9 and TRBJ2-1, with 8 bases matching TRBD2. The CDR3 is 15 residues long. V dropped 3 bases and J dropped 3; count of bases not matched to a gene: 5. Germline lookup yields CDR1 SGDLS and CDR2 YYNGEE. The chain's CDR3 is CASSDGLAYYNEQFF. For the CDR3, the DNA is TGTGCCAGCAGCGACGGACTAGCCTACTACAATGAGCAGTTCTTC. The whole variable domain, remainder taken from reference TRBV9 and TRBJ2-1, is DSGVTQTPKHLITATGQRVTLRCSPRSGDLSVYWYQQSLDQGLQFLIQYYNGEERAKGNILERFSAQQFPDLHSELNLSSLELGDSALYFCASSDGLAYYNEQFFGPGTRLTVL.